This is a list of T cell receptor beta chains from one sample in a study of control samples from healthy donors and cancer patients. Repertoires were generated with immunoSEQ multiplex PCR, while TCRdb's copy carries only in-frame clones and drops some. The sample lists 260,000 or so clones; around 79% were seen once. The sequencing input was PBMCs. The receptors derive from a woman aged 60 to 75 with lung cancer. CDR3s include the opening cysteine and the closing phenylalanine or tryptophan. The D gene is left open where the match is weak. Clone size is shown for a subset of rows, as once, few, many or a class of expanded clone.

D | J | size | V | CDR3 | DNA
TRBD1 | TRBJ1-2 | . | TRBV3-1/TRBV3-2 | CASSPRTGGNYGYTF | TGTGCCAGCAGCCCTCGGACAGGGGGGAACTATGGCTACACCTTC
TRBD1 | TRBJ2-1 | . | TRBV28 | CASNIGGASYNEQFF | TGTGCCAGCAATATAGGGGGCGCTTCCTACAATGAGCAGTTCTTC
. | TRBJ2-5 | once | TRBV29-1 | CSGQAGTSETQYF | TGCAGCGGTCAAGCAGGGACCAGTGAGACCCAGTACTTC
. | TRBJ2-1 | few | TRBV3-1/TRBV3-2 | CASSGQVNEQFF | TGTGCCAGCAGCGGTCAGGTTAATGAGCAGTTCTTC
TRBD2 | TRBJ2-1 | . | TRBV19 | CASSTSGYNEQFF | TGTGCCAGTAGTACTAGCGGCTACAATGAGCAGTTCTTC
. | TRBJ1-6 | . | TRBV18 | CASSPAFGSPLHF | TGTGCCAGCTCACCAGCGTTCGGTTCACCCCTCCACTTT
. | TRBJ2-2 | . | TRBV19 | CASSIGVVGELFF | TGTGCCAGTAGTATAGGAGTAGTCGGGGAGCTGTTTTTT
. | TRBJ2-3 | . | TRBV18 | CASSPPIGTDTQYF | TGTGCCAGCTCACCACCCATTGGCACAGATACGCAGTATTTT
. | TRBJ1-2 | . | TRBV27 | CASRRGKSYGYTF | TGTGCCAGCAGACGAGGCAAGTCCTATGGCTACACCTTC
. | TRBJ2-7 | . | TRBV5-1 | CASSLASRGEQYF | TGCGCCAGCAGCTTGGCCTCCCGGGGTGAGCAGTACTTC
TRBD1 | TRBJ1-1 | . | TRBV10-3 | CAISELTGRGYMNTEAFF | TGTGCCATCAGTGAGTTGACAGGGAGGGGGTACATGAACACTGAAGCTTTCTTT
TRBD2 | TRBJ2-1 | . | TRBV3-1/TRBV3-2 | CASSPPVRLAEQFF | TGTGCCAGCAGCCCCCCCGTAAGACTAGCAGAGCAGTTCTTC
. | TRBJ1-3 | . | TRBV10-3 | CATTGGAGNTIYF | TGTGCCACGACAGGTGGGGCTGGAAACACCATATATTTT
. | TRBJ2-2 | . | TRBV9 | CASSQRGSNTGELFF | TGTGCCAGCAGTCAGAGGGGCTCGAACACCGGGGAGCTGTTTTTT
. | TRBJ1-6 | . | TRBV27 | CASSFAGNNSPLHF | TGTGCCAGCAGTTTCGCAGGGAACAATTCACCCCTCCACTTT
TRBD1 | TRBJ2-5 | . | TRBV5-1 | CASSLGFTGDQTQYF | TGCGCCAGCAGCTTGGGGTTCACAGGGGATCAGACCCAGTACTTC
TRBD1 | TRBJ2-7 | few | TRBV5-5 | CASSSSYGTASYEQYF | TGTGCCAGCAGCTCCTCCTACGGGACAGCTTCCTACGAGCAGTACTTC
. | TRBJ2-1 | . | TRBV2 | CASAARIALYNEQFF | TGTGCCAGCGCTGCCAGAATAGCGCTTTACAATGAGCAGTTCTTC
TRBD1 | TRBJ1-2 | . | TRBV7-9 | CASSRPGTGEYGYTF | TGTGCCAGCAGCCGTCCCGGGACAGGGGAGTATGGCTACACCTTC
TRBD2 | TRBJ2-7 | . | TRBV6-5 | CASRPLSGGAYEQYF | TGTGCCAGCAGGCCGTTGAGCGGGGGGGCCTACGAGCAGTACTTC
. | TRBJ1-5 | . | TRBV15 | CATSRDRVNQPQHF | TGTGCCACCAGCAGAGATCGGGTGAATCAGCCCCAGCATTTT
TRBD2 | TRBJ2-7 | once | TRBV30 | CAWSLREGPGEQYF | TGTGCCTGGAGTTTGCGGGAGGGCCCGGGCGAGCAGTACTTC
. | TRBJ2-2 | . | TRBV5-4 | CASSRGTEITGELFF | TGTGCCAGCAGCCGGGGGACAGAGATCACCGGGGAGCTGTTTTTT
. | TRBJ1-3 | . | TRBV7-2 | CASSLRGSGNTIYF | TGTGCCAGCAGCTTAAGGGGATCTGGAAACACCATATATTTT
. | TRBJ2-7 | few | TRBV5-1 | CASSLSPGRPYEQYF | TGCGCCAGCAGCTTGAGTCCGGGCCGCCCCTACGAGCAGTACTTC
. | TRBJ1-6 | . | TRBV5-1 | CASSPPQGSPLHF | TGCGCCAGCAGCCCGCCACAGGGTTCACCCCTCCACTTT
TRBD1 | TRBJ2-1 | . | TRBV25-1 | CASTFPGTGHNEQFF | TGTGCCAGCACCTTCCCCGGGACAGGGCACAATGAGCAGTTCTTC
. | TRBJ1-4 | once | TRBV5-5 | CASSEYKTTNEKLFF | TGTGCCAGCAGCGAGTACAAGACAACTAATGAAAAACTGTTTTTT
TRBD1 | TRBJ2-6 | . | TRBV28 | CASTPRTGAGSGANVLTF | TGTGCCAGCACCCCTAGGACAGGGGCGGGCTCTGGGGCCAACGTCCTGACTTTC
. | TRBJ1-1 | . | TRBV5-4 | CASSLQGTPEAFF | TGTGCCAGCAGCTTGCAGGGTACCCCTGAAGCTTTCTTT
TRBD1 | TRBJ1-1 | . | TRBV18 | CASSPQTGGAEAFF | TGTGCCAGCTCACCCCAAACAGGGGGCGCTGAAGCTTTCTTT
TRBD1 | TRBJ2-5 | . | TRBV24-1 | CATSQPGQGDKETQYF | TGTGCCACCAGCCAGCCCGGACAGGGGGATAAGGAGACCCAGTACTTC
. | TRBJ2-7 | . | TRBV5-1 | CASSLVSGAGGEQYF | TGCGCCAGCAGCTTGGTGTCAGGGGCAGGTGGGGAGCAGTACTTC
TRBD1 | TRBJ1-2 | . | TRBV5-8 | CASSAAGTAAYGYTF | TGTGCCAGCAGCGCCGCCGGGACAGCGGCCTATGGCTACACCTTC
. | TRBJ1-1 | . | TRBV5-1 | CASSPAAGNTEAFF | TGCGCCAGCAGCCCCGCGGCGGGGAACACTGAAGCTTTCTTT